The rows below give T cell receptor beta chains drawn from one sample of a study of blood T cell repertoires in COVID-19. The data were produced by immunoSEQ multiplex PCR, yet TCRdb's version contains in-frame clones alone and is incomplete. Counted here are 300,000 to 400,000 clones, 85% occurring once; the ten biggest clones make up 1.5% to 2%. The sample was PBMCs or T cells enriched from blood (not recorded which). Receptor source: a woman aged 25-40 years who had been exposed to COVID-19. The CDR3 runs from the conserved cysteine through the conserved F or W. The order of the fields is V gene, clone size, D gene, J gene, CDR3 protein, CDR3 DNA. A D gene is named only where the DNA matches it firmly. Clone size appears in some rows only: once, few, many, or a class for an expanded clone.

v_gene: TRBV5-1; abundance: -; d_gene: TRBD2; j_gene: TRBJ2-3; CDR3aa: CASSRDGGDTDTQYF; CDR3nt: TGCGCCAGCAGTAGAGACGGGGGGGACACAGATACGCAGTATTTT
v_gene: TRBV30; abundance: -; d_gene: -; j_gene: TRBJ1-3; CDR3aa: CAWNVLRGNTIYF; CDR3nt: TGTGCCTGGAATGTCTTACGGGGAAACACCATATATTTT
v_gene: TRBV7-9; abundance: -; d_gene: TRBD1; j_gene: TRBJ1-1; CDR3aa: CASSQGTGETEAFF; CDR3nt: TGTGCCAGCAGCCAGGGGACAGGAGAAACTGAAGCTTTCTTT
v_gene: TRBV6-5; abundance: -; d_gene: TRBD1; j_gene: TRBJ2-7; CDR3aa: CASTLQGASSYEQYF; CDR3nt: TGTGCCAGCACCTTACAGGGGGCCAGTTCCTACGAGCAGTACTTC
v_gene: TRBV30; abundance: few; d_gene: -; j_gene: TRBJ1-6; CDR3aa: CAWRVSRGGSPLHF; CDR3nt: TGTGCCTGGAGGGTATCCCGAGGGGGTTCACCCCTCCACTTT
v_gene: TRBV30; abundance: -; d_gene: -; j_gene: TRBJ1-1; CDR3aa: CAWRRAATEAFF; CDR3nt: TGTGCCTGGCGGCGGGCGGCCACTGAAGCTTTCTTT
v_gene: TRBV29-1; abundance: once; d_gene: -; j_gene: TRBJ1-3; CDR3aa: CSVRQTLSGNTIYF; CDR3nt: TGCAGCGTGAGACAGACACTCTCTGGAAACACCATATATTTT
v_gene: TRBV28; abundance: -; d_gene: TRBD1; j_gene: TRBJ1-4; CDR3aa: CASRGDRDYFREHEKLFF; CDR3nt: TGTGCCAGCAGAGGGGACAGGGATTATTTTAGGGAGCATGAAAAACTGTTTTTT
v_gene: TRBV29-1; abundance: once; d_gene: TRBD1; j_gene: TRBJ1-6; CDR3aa: CSVGGTGRVGNSPLHF; CDR3nt: TGCAGCGTTGGCGGGACAGGGAGAGTAGGGAATTCACCCCTCCACTTT
v_gene: TRBV10-3; abundance: -; d_gene: TRBD1; j_gene: TRBJ1-1; CDR3aa: CAIWRTGNAEAFF; CDR3nt: TGTGCCATCTGGCGGACAGGGAACGCTGAAGCTTTCTTT
v_gene: TRBV15; abundance: -; d_gene: TRBD1; j_gene: TRBJ2-3; CDR3aa: CATSRTGADTQYF; CDR3nt: TGTGCCACCTCACGGACAGGGGCAGATACGCAGTATTTT
v_gene: TRBV4-1; abundance: once; d_gene: TRBD1; j_gene: TRBJ2-7; CDR3aa: CASSQDPGQGRYEQYF; CDR3nt: TGCGCCAGCAGCCAAGACCCGGGACAGGGGAGATACGAGCAGTACTTC
v_gene: TRBV9; abundance: -; d_gene: -; j_gene: TRBJ1-3; CDR3aa: CASSVVGDSGNTIYF; CDR3nt: TGTGCCAGCAGCGTAGTAGGGGACTCTGGAAACACCATATATTTT
v_gene: TRBV7-2; abundance: -; d_gene: -; j_gene: TRBJ2-3; CDR3aa: CASSLGGRGTDTQYF; CDR3nt: TGTGCCAGCAGCTTAGGGGGGCGAGGCACAGATACGCAGTATTTT
v_gene: TRBV19; abundance: -; d_gene: TRBD1; j_gene: TRBJ1-2; CDR3aa: CASRKQGANYGYTF; CDR3nt: TGTGCCAGTAGAAAGCAGGGGGCTAACTATGGCTACACCTTC
v_gene: TRBV5-4; abundance: -; d_gene: TRBD2; j_gene: TRBJ2-7; CDR3aa: CASSRAGGYDEQYF; CDR3nt: TGTGCCAGCAGCCGGGCGGGGGGTTACGACGAGCAGTACTTC
v_gene: TRBV20-1; abundance: once; d_gene: -; j_gene: TRBJ1-1; CDR3aa: CSANGLTEAFF; CDR3nt: TGCAGTGCCAACGGACTTACTGAAGCTTTCTTT
v_gene: TRBV3-1/TRBV3-2; abundance: -; d_gene: -; j_gene: TRBJ2-7; CDR3aa: CASSVTGPTYEQYF; CDR3nt: TGTGCCAGCAGTGTGACAGGACCTACCTACGAGCAGTACTTC
v_gene: TRBV5-1; abundance: -; d_gene: -; j_gene: TRBJ1-2; CDR3aa: CASSLGSPPDYGYTF; CDR3nt: TGCGCCAGCAGCTTGGGGTCTCCCCCGGACTATGGCTACACCTTC
v_gene: TRBV12-3/TRBV12-4; abundance: -; d_gene: TRBD1; j_gene: TRBJ1-4; CDR3aa: CASTDREVEKLFF; CDR3nt: TGTGCCAGTACCGACAGGGAGGTTGAAAAACTGTTTTTT
v_gene: TRBV6-5; abundance: -; d_gene: -; j_gene: TRBJ1-5; CDR3aa: CASVVGLNQPQHF; CDR3nt: TGTGCCAGCGTTGTGGGGCTTAATCAGCCCCAGCATTTT
v_gene: TRBV30; abundance: once; d_gene: -; j_gene: TRBJ1-2; CDR3aa: CAWTAGGSYGYTF; CDR3nt: TGTGCCTGGACCGCGGGGGGCAGCTATGGCTACACCTTC
v_gene: TRBV28; abundance: -; d_gene: -; j_gene: TRBJ1-5; CDR3aa: CATSDGAYPPQHF; CDR3nt: TGTGCCACGAGCGATGGGGCCTATCCGCCCCAGCATTTT
v_gene: TRBV10-1; abundance: -; d_gene: TRBD2; j_gene: TRBJ2-5; CDR3aa: CARSLAGGPVGETQYF; CDR3nt: TGCGCCAGGTCATTAGCGGGAGGGCCGGTCGGAGAGACCCAGTACTTC
v_gene: TRBV5-1; abundance: -; d_gene: TRBD1; j_gene: TRBJ2-3; CDR3aa: CASSLPRTQGTADTQYF; CDR3nt: TGCGCCAGCAGCTTACCCCGGACCCAAGGGACAGCAGATACGCAGTATTTT
v_gene: TRBV3-1/TRBV3-2; abundance: -; d_gene: -; j_gene: TRBJ2-7; CDR3aa: CASSIRTDGEQYF; CDR3nt: TGTGCCAGCAGCATACGGACTGACGGCGAGCAGTACTTC
v_gene: TRBV4-2; abundance: -; d_gene: -; j_gene: TRBJ2-3; CDR3aa: CASSPRITSTDTQYF; CDR3nt: TGTGCCAGCAGCCCCAGGATTACTAGCACAGATACGCAGTATTTT
v_gene: TRBV9; abundance: -; d_gene: -; j_gene: TRBJ2-2; CDR3aa: CASSTRDSGELFF; CDR3nt: TGTGCCAGCAGCACCCGGGATAGCGGGGAGCTGTTTTTT
v_gene: TRBV19; abundance: -; d_gene: -; j_gene: TRBJ1-4; CDR3aa: CASSTQTATNEKLFF; CDR3nt: TGTGCCAGTAGCACGCAGACAGCAACTAATGAAAAACTGTTTTTT
v_gene: TRBV27; abundance: few; d_gene: TRBD1; j_gene: TRBJ1-2; CDR3aa: CASSLGQGYYGYTF; CDR3nt: TGTGCCAGCAGTCTAGGACAGGGTTACTATGGCTACACCTTC
v_gene: TRBV4-1; abundance: -; d_gene: -; j_gene: TRBJ1-2; CDR3aa: CASSQDAQGYGYTF; CDR3nt: TGCGCCAGCAGCCAGGATGCGCAGGGCTATGGCTACACCTTC
v_gene: TRBV5-1; abundance: -; d_gene: -; j_gene: TRBJ2-5; CDR3aa: CASSLGGSETQYF; CDR3nt: TGCGCCAGCAGCTTGGGAGGATCAGAGACCCAGTACTTC
v_gene: TRBV12-5; abundance: -; d_gene: -; j_gene: TRBJ1-3; CDR3aa: CASGPGHMTSGNTIYF; CDR3nt: TGTGCTAGTGGTCCAGGACACATGACGTCTGGAAACACCATATATTTT
v_gene: TRBV6-4; abundance: -; d_gene: -; j_gene: TRBJ1-5; CDR3aa: CASSPQAKLNQPQHF; CDR3nt: TGTGCCAGCAGCCCTCAGGCTAAACTCAATCAGCCCCAGCATTTT
v_gene: TRBV27; abundance: -; d_gene: TRBD2; j_gene: TRBJ2-2; CDR3aa: CASSRLAGVSGELFF; CDR3nt: TGTGCCAGCAGTAGACTAGCGGGAGTATCCGGGGAGCTGTTTTTT
v_gene: TRBV25-1; abundance: -; d_gene: TRBD1; j_gene: TRBJ1-2; CDR3aa: CASSEAGTAYGYTF; CDR3nt: TGTGCCAGCAGTGAAGCCGGGACAGCTTATGGCTACACCTTC
v_gene: TRBV4-1; abundance: -; d_gene: TRBD2; j_gene: TRBJ2-1; CDR3aa: CASSQDRGGYEQFF; CDR3nt: TGCGCCAGCAGCCAAGATCGGGGGGGATATGAGCAGTTCTTC
v_gene: TRBV28; abundance: -; d_gene: TRBD1; j_gene: TRBJ2-1; CDR3aa: CASRKTGGGNEQFF; CDR3nt: TGTGCCAGCAGGAAAACAGGGGGCGGGAATGAGCAGTTCTTC
v_gene: TRBV12-3/TRBV12-4; abundance: -; d_gene: TRBD1; j_gene: TRBJ1-2; CDR3aa: CASSMTGQGGYTF; CDR3nt: TGTGCCAGCAGCATGACAGGGCAGGGTGGCTACACCTTC
v_gene: TRBV12-3/TRBV12-4; abundance: few; d_gene: -; j_gene: TRBJ1-4; CDR3aa: CASSASVEKLFF; CDR3nt: TGTGCCAGCAGTGCGTCCGTAGAAAAACTGTTTTTT
v_gene: TRBV5-6; abundance: -; d_gene: -; j_gene: TRBJ1-3; CDR3aa: CASSGGRRSGNTIYF; CDR3nt: TGTGCCAGCAGCGGCGGACGGAGGTCTGGAAACACCATATATTTT
v_gene: TRBV28; abundance: -; d_gene: TRBD2; j_gene: TRBJ2-2; CDR3aa: CASSSGTRDTGELFF; CDR3nt: TGTGCCAGCAGCTCGGGGACTAGGGATACGGGGGAGCTGTTTTTT
v_gene: TRBV24-1; abundance: -; d_gene: -; j_gene: TRBJ2-1; CDR3aa: CATSTGTQTNEQFF; CDR3nt: TGTGCCACCAGTACCGGGACACAGACCAATGAGCAGTTCTTC
v_gene: TRBV3-1/TRBV3-2; abundance: -; d_gene: TRBD2; j_gene: TRBJ2-3; CDR3aa: CASSPHLPSGGTDTQYF; CDR3nt: TGTGCCAGCAGTCCCCATCTGCCTAGCGGAGGAACAGATACGCAGTATTTT
v_gene: TRBV7-9; abundance: -; d_gene: -; j_gene: TRBJ2-3; CDR3aa: CATGRATDTQYF; CDR3nt: TGTGCCACGGGAAGAGCAACCGATACGCAGTATTTT
v_gene: TRBV30; abundance: -; d_gene: TRBD1; j_gene: TRBJ1-5; CDR3aa: CAWSYRTGSNQPQHF; CDR3nt: TGTGCCTGGAGTTATAGGACAGGAAGCAATCAGCCCCAGCATTTT
v_gene: TRBV13; abundance: once; d_gene: -; j_gene: TRBJ2-7; CDR3aa: CASSPGSYEQYF; CDR3nt: TGTGCCAGCAGCCCAGGTTCGTACGAGCAGTACTTC
v_gene: TRBV23-1; abundance: -; d_gene: TRBD1; j_gene: TRBJ1-5; CDR3aa: CASSRGQGKDVRDQPQHF; CDR3nt: TGCGCCAGCAGTCGCGGACAGGGGAAAGATGTAAGGGATCAGCCCCAGCATTTT
v_gene: TRBV6-1; abundance: -; d_gene: TRBD1; j_gene: TRBJ1-4; CDR3aa: CASSELQTGGRTNEKLFF; CDR3nt: TGTGCCAGCAGTGAGCTTCAAACAGGGGGAAGGACTAATGAAAAACTGTTTTTT